The 5 T cell receptor beta chains presented below share a single source sample, sequenced in a study of graft-versus-host responses after intestinal transplantation. TCRdb keeps only in-frame clones here, not all; method: immunoSEQ multiplex PCR. The sample records 43,000 or so clones, about 95% being singletons. The source material was PBMCs, sampled about 350 days after intestinal transplant. Source of these receptors: a human patient who received an intestinal transplant, so some T cells may come from the graft donor.

In DNA, the CDR3 is TGTGCCAGCAGCAGACTATTAACCTCCGGGACAGGGGGCAATGGCTACACCTTC. It encodes CASSRLLTSGTGGNGYTF. The V and J genes are TRBV11-2 and TRBJ1-2, with 12 bases lining up with TRBD1. CDR3 length: 18 amino acids. The germline CDR1 and CDR2 sequences are SGHAT and FQNNGV. Trimming cost V 5 bases and J 6 bases; bases outside gene matches: 16.

The chain employs TRBV10-3 and TRBJ2-7; D gene ambiguous. This CDR3 has 15 residues. With 3 bases removed from V and 5 bases from J, the gap between germline ends came to 17 bases. Germline CDR1 reads ENHRY; CDR2 reads SYGVKD. CDR3 loop: CAISEQGPDQHEQYF. For the CDR3, the DNA is TGTGCCATCAGTGAACAAGGGCCAGATCAGCACGAGCAGTACTTC.

The genes are TRBV7-3 and TRBJ2-5; a weak D match, TRBD1 (6 bases). The germline V gene encodes CDR1 SGHTA and CDR2 FQGTGA. The germline V and J ends were trimmed by 2 bases and 5 bases, with 15 bases remaining between them. This CDR3 spans 15 amino acids. In DNA form, the CDR3 reads TGTGCCAGCAGCTTACAGTCAGGGGCTCAGGAGACCCAGTACTTC. It translates to CASSLQSGAQETQYF.

The CDR3 nucleotides are TGTGCCAGCAGCTTAGCGTGGCAGGGTGAAGCTTTCTTT. It specifies CASSLAWQGEAFF. This chain connects TRBV11-1 to TRBJ1-1, with D possibly being TRBD1 (5 bases). The CDR3 runs to 13 residues. Trimming removed 0 bases at V and 7 bases at J, with 9 bases between. Germline assignment: CDR1 SGHAT and CDR2 FQDESV (reference sequence). Together with reference TRBV11-1 and TRBJ1-1, the CDR3 gives the full variable domain: EAEVAQSPRYKITEKSQAVAFWCDPISGHATLYWYRQILGQGPELLVQFQDESVVDDSQLPKDRFSAERLKGVDSTLKIQPAELGDSAMYLCASSLAWQGEAFFGQGTRLTVV.

The chain links TRBV10-1 to TRBJ1-1; no firm D call. The length of the CDR3 is 13 residues. V was pared by 6 bases and J by 0 bases, with 8 bases between. The germline CDR1 and CDR2 sequences are WNHNN and SYGVQD (reference sequence). Written as DNA, the CDR3 is TGCGCCAGCAGCCTGACACTGAACACTGAAGCTTTCTTT. Encoded protein: CASSLTLNTEAFF.